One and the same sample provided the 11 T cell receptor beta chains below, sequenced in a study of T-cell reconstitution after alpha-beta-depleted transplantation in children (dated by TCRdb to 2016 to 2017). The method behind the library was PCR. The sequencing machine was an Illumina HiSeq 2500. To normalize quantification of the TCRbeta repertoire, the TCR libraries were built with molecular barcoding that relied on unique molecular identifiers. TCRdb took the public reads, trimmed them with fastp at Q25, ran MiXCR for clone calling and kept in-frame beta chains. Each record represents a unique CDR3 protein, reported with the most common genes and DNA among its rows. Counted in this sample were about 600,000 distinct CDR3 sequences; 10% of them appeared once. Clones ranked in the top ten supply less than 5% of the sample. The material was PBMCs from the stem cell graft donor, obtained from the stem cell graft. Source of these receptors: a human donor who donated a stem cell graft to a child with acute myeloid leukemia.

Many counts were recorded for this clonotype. CDR3 amino acids: CAISPGLGAQSTDTQYF. CDR3 nucleotide sequence: TGTGCCATCAGTCCTGGCCTGGGGGCGCAGAGCACAGATACGCAGTATTTT. The V and J genes are TRBV10-3 and TRBJ2-3; the D gene is possibly TRBD1 (6 bases). The V and J ends lost 5 bases and 0 bases respectively, with 18 bases between them. Germline V gene data show CDR1 as ENHRY and CDR2 as SYGVKD. This CDR3 region has 17 residues.

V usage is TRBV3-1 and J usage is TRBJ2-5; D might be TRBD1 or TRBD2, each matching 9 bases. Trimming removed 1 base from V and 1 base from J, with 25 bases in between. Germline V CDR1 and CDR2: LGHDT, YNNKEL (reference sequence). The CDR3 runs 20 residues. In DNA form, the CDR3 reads TGTGCCAGCAGCCAAGTGAGGGGACAGGGATCTAGCGGGGCCCAAGAGACCCAGTACTTC. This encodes CASSQVRGQGSSGAQETQYF.

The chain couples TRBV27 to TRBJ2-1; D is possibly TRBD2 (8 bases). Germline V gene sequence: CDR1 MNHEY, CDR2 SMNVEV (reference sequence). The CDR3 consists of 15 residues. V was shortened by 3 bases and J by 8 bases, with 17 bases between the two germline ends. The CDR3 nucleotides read TGTGCCAGCAGTTTTAGACAGGGACTAGTCGATGAGCAGTTCTTC. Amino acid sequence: CASSFRQGLVDEQFF.

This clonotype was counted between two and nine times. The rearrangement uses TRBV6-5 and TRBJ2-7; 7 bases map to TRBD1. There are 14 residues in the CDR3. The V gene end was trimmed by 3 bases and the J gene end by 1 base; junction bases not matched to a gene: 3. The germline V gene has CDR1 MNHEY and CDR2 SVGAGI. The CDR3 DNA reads TGTGCCAGCAGTTATTCAGGGGGTTCCTACGAGCAGTACTTC. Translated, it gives CASSYSGGSYEQYF.

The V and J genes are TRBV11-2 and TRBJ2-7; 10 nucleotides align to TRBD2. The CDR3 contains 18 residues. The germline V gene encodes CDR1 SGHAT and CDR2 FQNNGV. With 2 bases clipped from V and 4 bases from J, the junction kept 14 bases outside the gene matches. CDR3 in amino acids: CASSLTAGGPSYEYEQYF. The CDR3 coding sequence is TGTGCCAGCAGCTTAACAGCGGGAGGGCCGAGTTATGAGTACGAGCAGTACTTC.

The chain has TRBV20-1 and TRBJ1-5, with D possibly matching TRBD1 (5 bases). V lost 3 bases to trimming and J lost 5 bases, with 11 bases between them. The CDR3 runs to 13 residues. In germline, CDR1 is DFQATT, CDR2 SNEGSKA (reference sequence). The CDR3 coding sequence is TGCAGTGCTAGTGGGGCCGACTATCAGCCCCAGCATTTT. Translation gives CSASGADYQPQHF.

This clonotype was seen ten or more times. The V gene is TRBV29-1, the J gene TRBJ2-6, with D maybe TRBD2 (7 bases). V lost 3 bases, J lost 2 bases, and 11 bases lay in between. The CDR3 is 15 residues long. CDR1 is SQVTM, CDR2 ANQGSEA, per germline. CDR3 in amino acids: CSVDLGGPGANVLTF. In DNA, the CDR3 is TGCAGCGTTGACTTGGGGGGGCCTGGGGCCAACGTCCTGACTTTC.

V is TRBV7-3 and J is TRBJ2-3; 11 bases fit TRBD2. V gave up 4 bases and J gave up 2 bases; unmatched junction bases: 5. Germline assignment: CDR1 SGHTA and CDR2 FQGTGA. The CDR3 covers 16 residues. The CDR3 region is CASSSGTSGATDTQYF. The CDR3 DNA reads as TGTGCCAGCAGCTCCGGGACTAGCGGAGCCACAGATACGCAGTATTTT.

The CDR3 here is CSPYWGNEQFF. The DNA for the CDR3 is TGCAGCCCATATTGGGGAAATGAGCAGTTCTTC. The chain combines TRBV29-1 with TRBJ2-1; D is unresolved. In germline, CDR1 is SQVTM, CDR2 ANQGSEA. CDR3 size: 11 residues. V lost 8 bases and J lost 7, with 12 bases in between.

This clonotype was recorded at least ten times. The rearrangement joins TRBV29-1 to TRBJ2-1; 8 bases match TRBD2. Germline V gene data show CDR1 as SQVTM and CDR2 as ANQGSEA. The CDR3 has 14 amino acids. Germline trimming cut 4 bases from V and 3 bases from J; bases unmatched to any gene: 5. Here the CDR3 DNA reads TGCAGCGTTGCCGGGAGGGCCCTCTACAATGAGCAGTTCTTC. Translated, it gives CSVAGRALYNEQFF.

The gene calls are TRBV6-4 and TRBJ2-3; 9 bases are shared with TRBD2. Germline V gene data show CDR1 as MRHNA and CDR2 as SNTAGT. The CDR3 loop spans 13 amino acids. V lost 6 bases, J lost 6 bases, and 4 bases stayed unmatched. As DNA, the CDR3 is TGTGCCAGCAGGCTTAGCGGGAGCGATACGCAGTATTTT. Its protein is CASRLSGSDTQYF.